A single sample is the source of the 15 T cell receptor beta chains below, sequenced in a study of shared clonotypes between healthy human individuals. Here immunoSEQ multiplex PCR was the method, and the copy in TCRdb shows in-frame clones only, minus some. This table holds about 2.3 million clones, around 92% found once. Sequences were obtained from naive CD4+ T cells from PBMCs. Subset in this sample: CD45RA+ positively selected. The source is a young man in good health. Some clones in this sample may be carry-over from other donors' samples.

The rearrangement uses TRBV4-1 and TRBJ1-2; TRBD1 might be the D (5 bases). This CDR3 region has 13 residues. CDR1 MGHRA and CDR2 YSYEKL come from the germline V gene. The ends were cut back, 4 bases at V and 5 bases at J, with 11 bases in the middle. The CDR3 spells CASSPQGWYGYTF. DNA for the CDR3: TGCGCCAGCAGCCCCCAGGGTTGGTATGGCTACACCTTC.

The rearrangement uses TRBV28 and TRBJ1-1; 7 nucleotides line up with TRBD1. Germline V gene lookup returns CDR1 MDHEN and CDR2 SYDVKM. The CDR3 loop spans 15 amino acids. Trimming cost V 0 bases and J 5 bases; bases outside gene matches: 6. The CDR3, as DNA: TGTGCCAGCAGTTTATGGGAGGGGGCAGGGACTGAAGCTTTCTTT. This gives the protein CASSLWEGAGTEAFF. Full variable domain (missing parts from reference TRBV28 and TRBJ1-1): DVKVTQSSRYLVKRTGEKVFLECVQDMDHENMFWYRQDPGLGLRLIYFSYDVKMKEKGDIPEGYSVSREKKERFSLILESASTNQTSMYLCASSLWEGAGTEAFFGQGTRLTVV.

The rearrangement joins TRBV6-6 to TRBJ2-7; possible D gene TRBD2, 6 bases. This CDR3 has 16 amino acids. CDR1 MNHNY and CDR2 SVGAGI come from the germline V gene (reference sequence). Trimming took off 0 bases at V and 3 bases at J, with 15 bases between the two ends. The CDR3: CASSYSPARRDYEQYF. DNA of the CDR3: TGTGCCAGCAGTTACTCTCCAGCGAGGAGGGACTACGAGCAGTACTTC.

The chain links TRBV7-3 to TRBJ2-2; 8 nucleotides agree with TRBD1. The CDR3 has 14 residues. With 5 bases clipped from V and 5 bases from J, the junction kept 4 bases outside the gene matches. Germline V gene sequence: CDR1 SGHTA, CDR2 FQGTGA. The CDR3 nucleotides are TGTGCCAGCAGCAAGAGACAGGGGACCGGGGAGCTGTTTTTT. Protein product: CASSKRQGTGELFF.

V gene TRBV27 combines with J gene TRBJ2-7; tentative D call: TRBD2 (6 bases). Per germline, CDR1 MNHEY and CDR2 SMNVEV (reference sequence). Trimming took 6 bases from V and 3 from J, leaving 12 bases between them. There are 13 residues in the CDR3. This CDR3 is CASRRGFSYEQYF. DNA of the CDR3: TGTGCCAGCAGGCGGGGATTCAGCTACGAGCAGTACTTC.

Only one count was recorded for this clone. V gene TRBV12-5 combines with J gene TRBJ2-2; D is uncertain. The V and J ends lost 3 bases and 5 bases respectively, with 10 bases between them. CDR3 length: 14 amino acids. Germline V gene sequence: CDR1 LGHNT, CDR2 FRNRAP. The CDR3 loop is CASGLGSDTGELFF. DNA for the CDR3: TGTGCTAGTGGTTTAGGATCCGATACCGGGGAGCTGTTTTTT. The whole variable domain, filled in from reference TRBV12-5 and TRBJ2-2, reads DARVTQTPRHKVTEMGQEVTMRCQPILGHNTVFWYRQTMMQGLELLAYFRNRAPLDDSGMPKDRFSAEMPDATLATLKIQPSEPRDSAVYFCASGLGSDTGELFFGEGSRLTVL.

The chain employs TRBV11-1 and TRBJ2-7, with TRBD1 identical over 7 bases. The germline V gene encodes CDR1 SGHAT and CDR2 FQDESV (reference sequence). Trimming removed 3 bases from V and 2 bases from J; junction bases left unmatched: 4. CDR3 length: 14 residues. The CDR3 DNA is TGTGCCAGCAGCTTGTTCACAGGGGCCTACGAGCAGTACTTC. As protein: CASSLFTGAYEQYF.

The chain recombines TRBV11-2 with TRBJ2-1; 7 bases are shared with TRBD1. The germline CDR1 and CDR2 sequences are SGHAT and FQNNGV. This CDR3 region has 13 residues. The V gene end was trimmed by 4 bases and the J gene end by 6 bases; junction bases not matched to a gene: 3. In nucleotides, the CDR3 is TGTGCCAGCAGCTCCGGGACAGTCAATGAGCAGTTCTTC. Residues: CASSSGTVNEQFF.

The DNA for the CDR3 is TGTGCCAGCAGGGGGGCGCAAGAGACCCAGTACTTC. Translation: CASRGAQETQYF. V is TRBV28 and J is TRBJ2-5; perhaps TRBD1 as D (6 bases). The CDR3 is 12 amino acids. Trimming removed 6 bases at V and 2 bases at J, with 7 bases between. CDR1 is MDHEN, CDR2 SYDVKM, per germline.

This clone showed up just once. The gene calls are TRBV5-1 and TRBJ2-1; unclear D gene. Trimming shortened V by 1 base and J by 5 bases, and 13 bases separated the two germline ends. The length of the CDR3 is 15 residues. Germline CDR1 SGHRS, CDR2 YFSETQ. DNA for the CDR3: TGCGCCAGCAGCTTGTCAGTCAGCAATAACAATGAGCAGTTCTTC. Protein product: CASSLSVSNNNEQFF.

The V call is TRBV4-1, the J call TRBJ1-2; D is unclear. The CDR3 has 18 amino acids. Germline values: CDR1 MGHRA, CDR2 YSYEKL. V lost 0 bases, J lost 0 bases, and 17 bases lay in between. Here the CDR3 DNA reads TGCGCCAGCAGCCAAGAGGTATGGGAGGGATACTCTAACTATGGCTACACCTTC. Protein product: CASSQEVWEGYSNYGYTF.

The rearrangement links TRBV7-3 to TRBJ2-3, with 11 bases fitting TRBD2. This CDR3 is built from 16 residues. V was pared by 5 bases and J by 0 bases, with 4 bases of the junction left unmatched. CDR1 and CDR2 from the germline V gene are SGHTA and FQGTGA. CDR3 DNA: TGTGCCAGCAGCCCTCTAGCGGGAGGAAGCACAGATACGCAGTATTTT. It yields the protein CASSPLAGGSTDTQYF.

A single count supports this clone. CDR3 sequence: CASSLDSGTAYGYTF. The CDR3 DNA reads TGTGCCAGCAGCTTAGATTCAGGGACAGCTTATGGCTACACCTTC. V usage is TRBV11-2 and J usage is TRBJ1-2, with 7 bases that match TRBD1. CDR3 length: 15 amino acids. V shed 0 bases and J 5 bases; nucleotides not matched to a gene: 6. In germline, CDR1 is SGHAT, CDR2 FQNNGV. The full variable domain, its missing parts supplied by reference TRBV11-2 and TRBJ1-2, is EAGVAQSPRYKIIEKRQSVAFWCNPISGHATLYWYQQILGQGPKLLIQFQNNGVVDDSQLPKDRFSAERLKGVDSTLKIQPAKLEDSAVYLCASSLDSGTAYGYTFGSGTRLTVV.

As regards this clone: The sample holds other DNA sequences that translate to the same CDR3. CDR3 in DNA: TGTGCCAGCAGCTCGGACAGAGGGGGATATGGCTACACCTTC. It translates to CASSSDRGGYGYTF. V gene TRBV11-2 combines with J gene TRBJ1-2, with D possibly being TRBD1 (6 bases). The CDR3 has 14 amino acids. Trimming cost V 4 bases and J 5 bases, with 14 bases left between them. CDR1 is SGHAT and CDR2 is FQNNGV in the germline V gene.

The chain employs TRBV5-4 and TRBJ2-7; no clear D gene. The CDR3 has 14 amino acids. V dropped 0 bases and J dropped 5 bases, with 12 bases sitting between them. Germline V CDR1 and CDR2: SGHNT, YYREEE (reference sequence). CDR3 sequence (DNA): TGTGCCAGCAGCTTGGGAGGATTAAGGGACGAGCAGTACTTC. Amino acid sequence: CASSLGGLRDEQYF.